Listed below are T cell receptor beta chains from one sample, sequenced in a study of shared clonotypes between healthy human individuals. The repertoire was sequenced with immunoSEQ multiplex PCR; TCRdb's copy has only in-frame clones and lacks some. Altogether some 2,500,000 clones are present, roughly 90% being singletons, with the ten largest covering around 0.38%. The sequencing sample was made of naive CD4+ T cells from PBMCs. The source is a man younger than 35 in good health. Some clones in this sample may be carry-over from other donors' samples. Both conserved end residues are part of each CDR3. Each record gives: V gene, J gene, clone size, D gene, CDR3 protein, CDR3 DNA. D genes are given only for firm matches. The size field is filled for only some rows; it gives once, few, many or a size class.

V: TRBV9
J: TRBJ2-3
size: NA
D: NA
CDR3: CASSVVGAGEGDTQYF
DNA: TGTGCCAGCAGCGTAGTGGGGGCAGGGGAGGGAGATACGCAGTATTTT

V: TRBV19
J: TRBJ1-5
size: NA
D: NA
CDR3: CASRFFSGNQPQHF
DNA: TGTGCCAGTAGATTTTTCTCAGGGAATCAGCCCCAGCATTTT

V: TRBV5-3
J: TRBJ2-5
size: NA
D: TRBD2
CDR3: CASSLPLGGETQYF
DNA: TGTGCCAGCAGCCTTCCCCTGGGAGGGGAGACCCAGTACTTC

V: TRBV10-1
J: TRBJ2-5
size: NA
D: NA
CDR3: CASSMTLPPETQYF
DNA: TGCGCCAGCAGTATGACCCTGCCCCCAGAGACCCAGTACTTC

V: TRBV19
J: TRBJ2-1
size: NA
D: TRBD1
CDR3: CASRSDRGLAYNEQFF
DNA: TGTGCCAGTAGGTCAGACAGGGGGCTCGCCTACAATGAGCAGTTCTTC

V: TRBV7-3
J: TRBJ2-1
size: once
D: NA
CDR3: CASSLTGGGDEQFF
DNA: TGTGCCAGCAGCTTAACAGGTGGTGGCGATGAGCAGTTCTTC

V: TRBV7-9
J: TRBJ2-7
size: NA
D: NA
CDR3: CASSLPGTPNYEQYF
DNA: TGTGCCAGCAGCTTACCAGGGACGCCAAACTACGAGCAGTACTTC

V: TRBV5-1
J: TRBJ2-3
size: NA
D: NA
CDR3: CASSLANMVGDTQYF
DNA: TGCGCCAGCAGCTTGGCCAACATGGTTGGAGATACGCAGTATTTT

V: TRBV28
J: TRBJ1-2
size: NA
D: TRBD1
CDR3: CASSLGGQTYGYTF
DNA: TGTGCCAGCAGTTTAGGGGGACAGACTTATGGCTACACCTTC

V: TRBV18
J: TRBJ2-4
size: NA
D: NA
CDR3: CASSPGSRNIQYF
DNA: TGTGCCAGCTCACCAGGAAGTAGAAACATTCAGTACTTC

V: TRBV5-1
J: TRBJ1-4
size: NA
D: TRBD1
CDR3: CASSLIGGQGNEKLFF
DNA: TGCGCCAGCAGCTTGATCGGGGGACAGGGTAATGAAAAACTGTTTTTT

V: TRBV11-2
J: TRBJ1-2
size: NA
D: NA
CDR3: CASSSATDSNYGYTF
DNA: TGTGCCAGCAGCTCAGCGACCGACAGTAACTATGGCTACACCTTC

V: TRBV18
J: TRBJ1-2
size: NA
D: NA
CDR3: CASSQGNGYGYTF
DNA: TGTGCCAGCTCACAAGGGAACGGCTATGGCTACACCTTC

V: TRBV28
J: TRBJ1-3
size: NA
D: NA
CDR3: CASAPPGSGNTIYF
DNA: TGTGCCAGCGCCCCACCCGGGTCTGGAAACACCATATATTTT

V: TRBV19
J: TRBJ2-5
size: NA
D: NA
CDR3: CASSIMPGASEGGGTQYF
DNA: TGTGCCAGTAGTATCATGCCAGGAGCTAGCGAAGGGGGGGGGACCCAGTACTTC

V: TRBV5-1
J: TRBJ2-2
size: NA
D: NA
CDR3: CASSLITGLNTGELFF
DNA: TGCGCCAGCAGCTTGATAACTGGGTTGAACACCGGGGAGCTGTTTTTT

V: TRBV5-4
J: TRBJ2-5
size: NA
D: NA
CDR3: CASSWAGFGETQYF
DNA: TGTGCCAGCAGCTGGGCAGGGTTTGGAGAGACCCAGTACTTC

V: TRBV29-1
J: TRBJ1-2
size: NA
D: NA
CDR3: CSVHHGAYGYTF
DNA: TGCAGCGTCCACCACGGGGCTTATGGCTACACCTTC

V: TRBV9
J: TRBJ1-2
size: NA
D: NA
CDR3: CASSVSPETYGYTF
DNA: TGTGCCAGCAGCGTATCGCCAGAGACCTATGGCTACACCTTC

V: TRBV5-1
J: TRBJ2-5
size: NA
D: NA
CDR3: CASSSGASTQETQYF
DNA: TGCGCCAGCTCCTCAGGGGCTTCCACCCAAGAGACCCAGTACTTC

V: TRBV5-1
J: TRBJ2-7
size: NA
D: NA
CDR3: CASSSLSNSYEQYF
DNA: TGCGCCAGCAGCTCCCTGTCGAACTCCTACGAGCAGTACTTC

V: TRBV18
J: TRBJ2-3
size: NA
D: NA
CDR3: CASSPGLKDTQYF
DNA: TGTGCCAGCTCACCAGGGTTGAAAGATACGCAGTATTTT

V: TRBV28
J: TRBJ1-3
size: NA
D: NA
CDR3: CASSLHGGVNTIYF
DNA: TGTGCCAGCAGTCTTCACGGGGGCGTAAACACCATATATTTT

V: TRBV7-3
J: TRBJ2-7
size: NA
D: TRBD1
CDR3: CASSRDRGSYEQYF
DNA: TGTGCCAGCAGTCGGGACAGGGGGTCCTACGAGCAGTACTTC

V: TRBV29-1
J: TRBJ2-7
size: NA
D: TRBD2
CDR3: CSVELGGLAGGGEQYF
DNA: TGCAGCGTTGAGTTAGGTGGACTAGCGGGAGGGGGGGAGCAGTACTTC

V: TRBV7-2
J: TRBJ2-3
size: NA
D: TRBD2
CDR3: CASSPPGGGLGDTQYF
DNA: TGTGCCAGCAGCCCCCCGGGGGGAGGACTAGGAGATACGCAGTATTTT

V: TRBV5-1
J: TRBJ2-2
size: NA
D: NA
CDR3: CASSLETGELFF
DNA: TGCGCCAGCAGCCTGGAAACCGGGGAGCTGTTTTTT

V: TRBV7-3
J: TRBJ2-5
size: once
D: TRBD2
CDR3: CASSPEGAAGGVETQYF
DNA: TGTGCCAGCAGCCCCGAAGGTGCAGCGGGAGGTGTGGAGACCCAGTACTTC

V: TRBV5-1
J: TRBJ2-5
size: NA
D: NA
CDR3: CASSPRRGTPETQYF
DNA: TGCGCCAGCAGCCCACGCCGGGGGACCCCAGAGACCCAGTACTTC

V: TRBV4-1
J: TRBJ2-5
size: NA
D: TRBD2
CDR3: CASSAGLAGGETQYF
DNA: TGCGCCAGCAGCGCGGGACTAGCGGGGGGAGAGACCCAGTACTTC

V: TRBV7-2
J: TRBJ2-3
size: NA
D: TRBD2
CDR3: CASKTSGGTDTQYF
DNA: TGTGCCAGCAAGACTAGCGGGGGCACAGATACGCAGTATTTT

V: TRBV18
J: TRBJ1-5
size: NA
D: NA
CDR3: CASSPGRDIRAPRNQPQHF
DNA: TGTGCCAGCTCACCAGGCCGGGACATACGTGCCCCCAGAAATCAGCCCCAGCATTTT

V: TRBV25-1
J: TRBJ1-4
size: NA
D: TRBD1
CDR3: CASSPSLGQGNEKLFF
DNA: TGTGCCAGCAGTCCCAGCTTGGGACAGGGTAATGAAAAACTGTTTTTT

V: TRBV27
J: TRBJ2-7
size: NA
D: NA
CDR3: CASSLFGGAAYEQYF
DNA: TGTGCCAGCAGTTTATTTGGCGGGGCTGCCTACGAGCAGTACTTC

V: TRBV7-2
J: TRBJ2-7
size: few
D: NA
CDR3: CASSFLVGEQYF
DNA: TGTGCCAGCAGCTTCTTAGTGGGTGAGCAGTACTTC

V: TRBV12-1
J: TRBJ1-2
size: NA
D: NA
CDR3: CASSDPGQGAGGYTF
DNA: TGTGCCAGCAGCGACCCGGGACAGGGGGCGGGTGGCTACACCTTC

V: TRBV29-1
J: TRBJ2-1
size: NA
D: TRBD1
CDR3: CSVERDRLPNEQFF
DNA: TGCAGCGTTGAACGGGACAGGCTCCCTAATGAGCAGTTCTTC

V: TRBV7-6
J: TRBJ2-2
size: NA
D: TRBD2
CDR3: CASSSRAGTSERNTGELFF
DNA: TGTGCCAGCAGCTCTAGGGCCGGGACTAGCGAAAGAAACACCGGGGAGCTGTTTTTT

V: TRBV5-1
J: TRBJ2-1
size: once
D: NA
CDR3: CASSESGLINEQFF
DNA: TGCGCCAGCAGCGAGAGCGGACTCATCAATGAGCAGTTCTTC

V: TRBV11-2
J: TRBJ2-2
size: once
D: TRBD2
CDR3: CASSNPRGAGELFF
DNA: TGTGCCAGCAGCAATCCCCGGGGGGCCGGGGAGCTGTTTTTT

V: TRBV5-1
J: TRBJ1-1
size: NA
D: NA
CDR3: CASSFITQGNTEAFF
DNA: TGCGCCAGCAGCTTTATTACCCAGGGTAACACTGAAGCTTTCTTT

V: TRBV27
J: TRBJ2-1
size: NA
D: TRBD2
CDR3: CASSGGLADYNEQFF
DNA: TGTGCCAGCAGTGGGGGACTAGCGGATTACAATGAGCAGTTCTTC

V: TRBV5-5
J: TRBJ2-3
size: NA
D: NA
CDR3: CASSLQYTQYF
DNA: TGTGCCAGCAGCCTACAATATACGCAGTATTTT

V: TRBV28
J: TRBJ2-2
size: NA
D: NA
CDR3: CASSYGGTGELFF
DNA: TGTGCCAGCAGTTATGGGGGCACCGGGGAGCTGTTTTTT

V: TRBV5-1
J: TRBJ1-4
size: NA
D: NA
CDR3: CASSPPGQYANEKLFF
DNA: TGCGCCAGCAGCCCCCCTGGACAGTACGCTAATGAAAAACTGTTTTTT

V: TRBV11-2
J: TRBJ2-7
size: NA
D: NA
CDR3: CASSLVSREQYF
DNA: TGTGCCAGCAGCTTAGTGAGTCGCGAGCAGTACTTC

V: TRBV6-1
J: TRBJ1-5
size: NA
D: NA
CDR3: CASRREAQGQPQHF
DNA: TGTGCCAGCCGCCGCGAGGCCCAGGGTCAGCCCCAGCATTTT

V: TRBV19
J: TRBJ1-2
size: NA
D: NA
CDR3: CASSILTGSYTF
DNA: TGTGCCAGTAGTATCTTAACAGGGAGCTACACCTTC

V: TRBV7-9
J: TRBJ1-3
size: NA
D: NA
CDR3: CASSFLGGESSGNTIYF
DNA: TGTGCCAGCAGCTTCCTCGGGGGTGAGAGCTCTGGAAACACCATATATTTT

V: TRBV5-1
J: TRBJ2-5
size: NA
D: NA
CDR3: CASRLGLDTQYF
DNA: TGCGCCAGCAGGTTGGGTCTCGATACCCAGTACTTC